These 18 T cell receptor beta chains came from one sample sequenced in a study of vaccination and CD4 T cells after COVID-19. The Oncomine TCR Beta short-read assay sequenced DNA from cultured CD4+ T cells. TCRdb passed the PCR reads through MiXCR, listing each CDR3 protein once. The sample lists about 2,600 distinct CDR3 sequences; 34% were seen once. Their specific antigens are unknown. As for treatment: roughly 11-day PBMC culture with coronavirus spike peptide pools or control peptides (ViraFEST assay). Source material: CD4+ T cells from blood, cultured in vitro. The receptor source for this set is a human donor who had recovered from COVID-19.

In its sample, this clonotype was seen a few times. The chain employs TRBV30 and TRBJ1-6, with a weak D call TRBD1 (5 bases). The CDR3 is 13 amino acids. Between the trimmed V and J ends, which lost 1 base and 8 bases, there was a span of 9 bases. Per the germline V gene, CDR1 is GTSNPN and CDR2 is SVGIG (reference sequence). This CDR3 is CAWSDEGYSPLHF. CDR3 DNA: TGTGCCTGGAGTGATGAGGGGTATTCACCCCTCCACTTT. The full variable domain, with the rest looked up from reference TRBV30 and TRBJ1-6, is SQTIHQWPATLVQPVGSPLSLECTVEGTSNPNLYWYRQAAGRGLQLLFYSVGIGQISSEVPQNLSASRPQDRQFILSSKKLLLSDSGFYLCAWSDEGYSPLHFGNGTRLTVT.

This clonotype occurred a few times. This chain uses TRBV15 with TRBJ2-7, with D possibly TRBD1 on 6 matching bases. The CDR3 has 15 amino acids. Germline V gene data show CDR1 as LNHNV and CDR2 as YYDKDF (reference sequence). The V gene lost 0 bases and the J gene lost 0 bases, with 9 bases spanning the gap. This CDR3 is CATSREGASSYEQYF. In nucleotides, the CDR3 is TGTGCCACCAGCAGAGAGGGGGCCAGCTCCTACGAGCAGTACTTC.

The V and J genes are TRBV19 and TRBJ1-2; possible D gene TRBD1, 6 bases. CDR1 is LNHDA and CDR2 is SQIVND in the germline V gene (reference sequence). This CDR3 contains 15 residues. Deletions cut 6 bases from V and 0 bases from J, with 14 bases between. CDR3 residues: CASRFGGPSNYGYTF. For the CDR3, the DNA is TGTGCCAGTAGGTTCGGGGGGCCTTCTAACTATGGCTACACCTTC. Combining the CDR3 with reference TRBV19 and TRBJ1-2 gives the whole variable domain DGGITQSPKYLFRKEGQNVTLSCEQNLNHDAMYWYRQDPGQGLRLIYYSQIVNDFQKGDIAEGYSVSREKKESFPLTVTSAQKNPTAFYLCASRFGGPSNYGYTFGSGTRLTVV.

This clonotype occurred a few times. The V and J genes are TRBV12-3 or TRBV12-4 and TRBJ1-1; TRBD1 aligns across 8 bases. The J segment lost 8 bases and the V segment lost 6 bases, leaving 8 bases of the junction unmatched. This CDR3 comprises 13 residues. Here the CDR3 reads CASSQDRVQEAFF. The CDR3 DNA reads TGTGCCAGCAGCCAGGACAGGGTCCAGGAAGCTTTCTTT.

CDR3 in amino acids: CASSVEAFSYNEQFF. For the CDR3, the DNA is TGTGCCAGCAGCGTAGAGGCGTTCTCCTACAATGAGCAGTTCTTC. The chain is built from TRBV9 and TRBJ2-1; no firm D call. The CDR3 runs 15 residues. The V end was cut by 0 bases, the J end by 0 bases, with 7 bases between. Germline CDR1 and CDR2: SGDLS and YYNGEE.

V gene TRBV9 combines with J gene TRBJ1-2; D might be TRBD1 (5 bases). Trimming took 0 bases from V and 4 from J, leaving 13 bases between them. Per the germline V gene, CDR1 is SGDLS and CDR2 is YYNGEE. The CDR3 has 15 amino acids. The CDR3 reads CASSVEEGLGYGYTF. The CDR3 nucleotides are TGTGCCAGCAGCGTAGAAGAGGGGCTGGGCTATGGCTACACCTTC.

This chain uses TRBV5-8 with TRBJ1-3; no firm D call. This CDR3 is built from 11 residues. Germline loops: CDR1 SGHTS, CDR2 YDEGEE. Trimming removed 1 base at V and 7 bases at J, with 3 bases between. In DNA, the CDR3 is TGTGCCAGCAGCTTGACGAACACCATATATTTT. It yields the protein CASSLTNTIYF. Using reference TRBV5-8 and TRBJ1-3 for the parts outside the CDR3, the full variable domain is EAGVTQSPTHLIKTRGQQATLRCSPISGHTSVYWYQQALGLGLQFLLWYDEGEERNRGNFPPRFSGRQFPNYSSELNVNALELEDSALYLCASSLTNTIYFGEGSWLTVV.

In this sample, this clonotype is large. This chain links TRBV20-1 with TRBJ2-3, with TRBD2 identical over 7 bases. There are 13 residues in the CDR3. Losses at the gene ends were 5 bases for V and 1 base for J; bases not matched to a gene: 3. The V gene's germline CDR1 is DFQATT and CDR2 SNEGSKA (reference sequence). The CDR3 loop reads CSAQRGGTDTQYF. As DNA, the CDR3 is TGCAGTGCTCAGCGGGGAGGCACAGATACGCAGTATTTT.

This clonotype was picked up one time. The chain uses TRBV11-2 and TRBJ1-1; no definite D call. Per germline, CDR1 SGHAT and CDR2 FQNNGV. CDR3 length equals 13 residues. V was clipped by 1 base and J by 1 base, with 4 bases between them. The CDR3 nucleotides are TGTGCCAGCAGCTTAGCCAAGAACACTGAAGCTTTCTTT. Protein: CASSLAKNTEAFF.

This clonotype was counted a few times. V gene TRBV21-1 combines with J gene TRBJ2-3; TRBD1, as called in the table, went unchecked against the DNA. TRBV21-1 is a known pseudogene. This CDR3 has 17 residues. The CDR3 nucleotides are TGTGCCAGCAGCAAAAGCCTTGGACAGGGCTTCACAGATACGCAGTATTTT. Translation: CASSKSLGQGFTDTQYF.

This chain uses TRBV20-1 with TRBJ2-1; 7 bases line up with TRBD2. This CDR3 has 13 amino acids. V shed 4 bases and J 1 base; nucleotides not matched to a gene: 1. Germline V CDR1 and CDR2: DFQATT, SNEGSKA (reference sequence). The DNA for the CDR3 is TGCAGTGCTATGGGGGGGTCCTACAATGAGCAGTTCTTC. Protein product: CSAMGGSYNEQFF.

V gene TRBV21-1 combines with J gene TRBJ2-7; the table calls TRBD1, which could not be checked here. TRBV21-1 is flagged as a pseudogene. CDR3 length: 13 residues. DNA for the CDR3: TGTGCCAGCAGCAAAGGCCGGGGGTGTGAGCAGTACTTC. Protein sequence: CASSKGRGCEQYF.

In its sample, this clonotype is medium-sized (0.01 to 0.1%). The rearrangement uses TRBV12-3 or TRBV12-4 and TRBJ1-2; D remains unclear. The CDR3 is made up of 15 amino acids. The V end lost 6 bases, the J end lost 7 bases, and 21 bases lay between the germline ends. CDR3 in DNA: TGTGCCAGCAGCCCCACCCCCCCGGGGTCGGGTGGCTACACCTTC. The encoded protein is CASSPTPPGSGGYTF.

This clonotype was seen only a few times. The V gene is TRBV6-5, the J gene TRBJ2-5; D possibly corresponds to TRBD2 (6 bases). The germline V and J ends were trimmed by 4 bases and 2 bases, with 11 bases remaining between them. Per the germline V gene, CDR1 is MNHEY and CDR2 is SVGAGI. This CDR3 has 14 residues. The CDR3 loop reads CASSSSGTQETQYF. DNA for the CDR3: TGTGCCAGCAGTTCATCCGGGACTCAAGAGACCCAGTACTTC.

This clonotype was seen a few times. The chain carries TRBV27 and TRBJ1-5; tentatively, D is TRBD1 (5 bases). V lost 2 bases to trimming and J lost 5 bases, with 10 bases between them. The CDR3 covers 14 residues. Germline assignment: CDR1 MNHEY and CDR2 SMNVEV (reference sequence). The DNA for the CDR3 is TGTGCCAGCAGTTTAGGGGCATGGTATCAGCCCCAGCATTTT. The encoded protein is CASSLGAWYQPQHF.

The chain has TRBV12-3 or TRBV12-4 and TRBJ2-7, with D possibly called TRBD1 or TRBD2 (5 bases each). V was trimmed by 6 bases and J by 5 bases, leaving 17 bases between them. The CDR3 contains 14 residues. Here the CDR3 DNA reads TGTGCCAGCAGGGGGGACGGACCAATGAACGAGCAGTACTTC. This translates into CASRGDGPMNEQYF.

As DNA, the CDR3 is TGCGCCAGCAGGATGACAGGGGGGACCGAGCAGTACTTC. Translated, it gives CASRMTGGTEQYF. This chain links TRBV5-1 with TRBJ2-7; TRBD1 matches at 9 bases. The J segment lost 6 bases and the V segment lost 5 bases, leaving 6 bases of the junction unmatched. The CDR3 is made up of 13 amino acids. Germline V gene lookup returns CDR1 SGHRS and CDR2 YFSETQ.

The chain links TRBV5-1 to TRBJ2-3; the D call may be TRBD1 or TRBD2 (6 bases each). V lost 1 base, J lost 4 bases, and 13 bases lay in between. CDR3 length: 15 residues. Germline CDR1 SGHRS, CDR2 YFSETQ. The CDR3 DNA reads TGCGCCAGCAGCTTGCAGAGGGGGACTCCAGATACGCAGTATTTT. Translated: CASSLQRGTPDTQYF.